This TCR beta chain comes out of a study of blood T cell repertoires in COVID-19. Study summary: Samples taken during acute and convalescent COVID-19 were collected in the United States, Italy and Spain. In each case, the material was cDNA or gDNA derived from T cells, B-cell-depleted T cells, or PBMCs.

CDR1 and CDR2 (germline): ENHRY, SYGVKD. The CDR3 sequence is 16 residues long. Deletions cut 0 bases from V and 3 bases from J, with 12 bases between. Original processing notes: Counts of nucleated cells, estimated from reference gene primer amplification, were obtained. Sequencing used immunoSEQ multiplex PCR; TCRdb keeps in-frame clones, though not all of them. That table furnishes V, J and clone size, whereas the DNA furnished D and trimming. The sample lists roughly 140,000 clones, roughly 88% occurring once. Sequenced input: peripheral blood. The chain links TRBV10-3 to TRBJ2-1, with a possible D match to TRBD2 (5 bases). This clonotype was obtained from a human donor in a cohort sampled during active COVID-19. CDR3 bases: TGTGCCATCAGTGAGTCGGGGAGTTCGGGCTACAATGAGCAGTTCTTC. It codes for CAISESGSSGYNEQFF.